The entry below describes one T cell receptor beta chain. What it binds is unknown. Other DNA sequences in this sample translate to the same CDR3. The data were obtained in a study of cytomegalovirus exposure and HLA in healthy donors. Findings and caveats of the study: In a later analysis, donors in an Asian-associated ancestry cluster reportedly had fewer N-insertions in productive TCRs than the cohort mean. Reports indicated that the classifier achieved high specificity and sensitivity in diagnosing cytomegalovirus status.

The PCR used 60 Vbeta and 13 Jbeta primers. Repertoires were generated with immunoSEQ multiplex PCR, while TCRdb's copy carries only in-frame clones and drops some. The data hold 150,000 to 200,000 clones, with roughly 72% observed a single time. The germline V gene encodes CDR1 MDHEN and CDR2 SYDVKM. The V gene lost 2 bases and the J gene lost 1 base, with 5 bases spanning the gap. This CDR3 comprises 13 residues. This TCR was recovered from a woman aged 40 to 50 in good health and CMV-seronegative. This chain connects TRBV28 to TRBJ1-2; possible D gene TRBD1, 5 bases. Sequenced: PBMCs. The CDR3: CASSLRGNYGYTF. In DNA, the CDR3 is TGTGCCAGCAGTTTAAGGGGTAACTATGGCTACACCTTC.